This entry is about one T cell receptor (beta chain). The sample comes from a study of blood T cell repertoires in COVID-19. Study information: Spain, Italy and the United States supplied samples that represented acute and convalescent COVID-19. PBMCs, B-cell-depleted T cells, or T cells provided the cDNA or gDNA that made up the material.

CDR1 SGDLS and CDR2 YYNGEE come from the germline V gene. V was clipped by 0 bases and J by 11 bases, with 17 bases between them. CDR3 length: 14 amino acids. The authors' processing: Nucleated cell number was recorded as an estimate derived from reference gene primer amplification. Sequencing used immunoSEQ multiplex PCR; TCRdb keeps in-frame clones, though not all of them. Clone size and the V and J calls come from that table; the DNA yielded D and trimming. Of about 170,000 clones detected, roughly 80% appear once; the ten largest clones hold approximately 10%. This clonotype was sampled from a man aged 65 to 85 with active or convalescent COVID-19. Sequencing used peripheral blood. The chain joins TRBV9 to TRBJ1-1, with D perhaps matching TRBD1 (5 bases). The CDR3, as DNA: TGTGCCAGCAGCGTAGGCCAGGGTGGTACGCGCGCTTTCTTT. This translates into CASSVGQGGTRAFF.